This T cell receptor beta chain was recovered during a study of radiotherapy plus CTLA-4 blockade in lung cancer. Some clones are missing from TCRdb's copy, which holds only in-frame ones; the method was immunoSEQ multiplex PCR. The sample has roughly 92,000 clones, around 88% seen once. The CDR3 extends over 14 amino acids. Germline CDR1 MNHEY, CDR2 SVGAGI. J lost 8 bases, V lost 4 bases, and 10 bases had no gene match. CTLA-4 blockade with ipilimumab, together with focal radiation, was given to patients with chemo-refractory metastatic non-small-cell lung cancer. The material sequenced was peripheral blood, taken from a patient treated with radiotherapy plus ipilimumab. This TCR was sampled from a human donor with non-small cell lung cancer who had a partial response to radiotherapy plus ipilimumab. The chain recombines TRBV6-5 with TRBJ1-2; 7 bases fit TRBD1. The CDR3, as DNA: TGTGCCAGCAGTTTTGGGACAGAATTGTTGGGCTACACCTTC. Its translation: CASSFGTELLGYTF.